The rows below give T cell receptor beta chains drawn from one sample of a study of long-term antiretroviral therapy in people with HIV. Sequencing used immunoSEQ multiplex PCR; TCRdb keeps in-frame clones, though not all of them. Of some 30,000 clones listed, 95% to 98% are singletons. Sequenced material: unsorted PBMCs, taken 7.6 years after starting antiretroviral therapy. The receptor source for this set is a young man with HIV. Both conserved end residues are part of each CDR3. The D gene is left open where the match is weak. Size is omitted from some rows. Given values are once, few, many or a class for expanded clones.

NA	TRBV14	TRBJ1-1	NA	CASSQWEGQMNTEAFF	TGTGCCAGCAGCCAATGGGAGGGACAAATGAACACTGAAGCTTTCTTT
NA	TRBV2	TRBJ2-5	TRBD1	CASSGDSQETQYF	TGTGCCAGCAGTGGGGACAGCCAAGAGACCCAGTACTTC
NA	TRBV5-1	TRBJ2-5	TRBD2	CASSLFLAGAELQETQYF	TGCGCCAGCAGCTTGTTCCTAGCGGGTGCTGAACTCCAAGAGACCCAGTACTTC
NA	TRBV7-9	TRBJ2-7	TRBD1	CASSAGQGPGRQYF	TGTGCCAGCAGCGCGGGACAGGGACCAGGGCGGCAGTACTTC
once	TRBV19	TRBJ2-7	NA	CASSIGSSYEQYF	TGTGCCAGTAGTATAGGTAGCTCCTACGAGCAGTACTTC
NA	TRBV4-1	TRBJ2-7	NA	CASSQEEMYEQYF	TGCGCCAGCAGCCAAGAGGAGATGTACGAGCAGTACTTC
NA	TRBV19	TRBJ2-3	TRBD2	CASRGAGGPDTQYF	TGTGCCAGTAGAGGCGCGGGAGGGCCAGATACGCAGTATTTT
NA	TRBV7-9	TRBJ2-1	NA	CASSFYEGGRWYNEQFF	TGTGCCAGCAGCTTCTATGAGGGGGGCCGGTGGTACAATGAGCAGTTCTTC
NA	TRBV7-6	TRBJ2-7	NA	CASSSSAYEQYF	TGTGCCAGCAGCTCGAGTGCCTACGAGCAGTACTTC
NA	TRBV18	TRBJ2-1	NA	CASSPAGDGQFF	TGTGCCAGCTCACCGGCAGGGGACGGGCAGTTCTTC
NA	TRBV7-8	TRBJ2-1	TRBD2	CASSFQTSGGAREQFF	TGTGCCAGCAGCTTCCAAACTAGCGGGGGGGCCAGGGAGCAGTTCTTC
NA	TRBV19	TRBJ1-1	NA	CASSGETIGNTEAFF	TGTGCCAGTAGCGGGGAAACAATAGGCAACACTGAAGCTTTCTTT
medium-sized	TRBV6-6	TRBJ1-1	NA	CASITGVNTEAFF	TGTGCTTCAATCACGGGGGTTAACACTGAAGCTTTCTTT
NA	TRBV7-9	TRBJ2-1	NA	CASSLGGPRRANEQFF	TGTGCCAGCAGCTTAGGAGGGCCGCGAAGGGCCAATGAGCAGTTCTTC
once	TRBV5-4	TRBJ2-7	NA	CASSLAGQTYEQYF	TGTGCCAGCAGCTTGGCGGGACAAACCTACGAGCAGTACTTC
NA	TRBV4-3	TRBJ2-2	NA	CASSQVEGDTGELFF	TGCGCCAGCAGCCAAGTAGAGGGGGACACCGGGGAGCTGTTTTTT
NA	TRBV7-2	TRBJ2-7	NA	CASSLALRGVYEQYF	TGTGCCAGCAGCTTAGCGCTTCGCGGGGTCTACGAGCAGTACTTC
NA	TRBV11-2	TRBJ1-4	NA	CASSLERDEKLFF	TGTGCCAGCAGCTTGGAAAGGGACGAAAAACTGTTTTTT
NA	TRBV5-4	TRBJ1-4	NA	CASSLEEEKLFF	TGTGCCAGCAGCTTGGAGGAGGAAAAACTGTTTTTT
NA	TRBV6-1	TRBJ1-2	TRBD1	CASSEGQTSYGYTF	TGTGCCAGCAGTGAGGGACAGACCTCTTATGGCTACACCTTC
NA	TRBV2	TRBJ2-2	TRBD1	CASSSDRDNTGELFF	TGTGCCAGCAGTTCTGACAGGGACAACACCGGGGAGCTGTTTTTT
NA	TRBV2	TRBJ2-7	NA	CASSEGGRDGSYEQYF	TGTGCCAGCAGTGAAGGAGGTAGGGACGGCTCCTACGAGCAGTACTTC
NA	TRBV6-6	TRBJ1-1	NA	CASGLGRRPEAFF	TGTGCCAGCGGGTTGGGAAGGAGGCCTGAAGCTTTCTTT